These 7 T cell receptor beta chains came from one sample sequenced in a study of blood T cell repertoires in COVID-19. Sequenced by immunoSEQ multiplex PCR; TCRdb stores in-frame clones only, minus some. In the table there are some 490,000 clones, 80% to 90% of which are singletons. Sequenced: PBMCs or T cells enriched from blood (not recorded which). The receptors stem from a woman in her fifties or sixties who had recovered from COVID-19.

The chain uses TRBV10-2 and TRBJ1-2; tentatively, D is TRBD1 (6 bases). The V gene lost 10 bases and the J gene lost 7 bases, with 10 bases spanning the gap. CDR1 and CDR2 from the germline V gene are WSHSY and SAAADI. The CDR3 runs 10 residues. CDR3 sequence reads: CATYRVGYTF. The CDR3 DNA reads as TGCGCCACGTACAGGGTTGGCTACACCTTC.

This clone was observed a handful of times. The V and J genes are TRBV11-2 and TRBJ1-6, with 7 bases identical to TRBD1. J gave up 10 bases and V 5 bases, and 11 bases lay outside the gene matches. Germline V lookup: CDR1 SGHAT, CDR2 FQNNGV. The CDR3 covers 15 residues. CDR3 sequence: CASSAYRGLESPLHF. The CDR3 DNA reads TGTGCCAGCAGCGCATACAGGGGATTGGAATCACCCCTCCACTTT.

This rearrangement joins TRBV9 to TRBJ1-3, with D unresolved. The V and J ends lost 4 bases and 2 bases respectively, with 10 bases between them. Germline CDR1 reads SGDLS; CDR2 reads YYNGEE. The CDR3 spans 14 residues. The CDR3 bases are TGTGCCAGCAGCCCGCCGGGAACTGGAAACACCATATATTTT. It yields the protein CASSPPGTGNTIYF. Variable domain in full (rest from reference TRBV9 and TRBJ1-3): DSGVTQTPKHLITATGQRVTLRCSPRSGDLSVYWYQQSLDQGLQFLIQYYNGEERAKGNILERFSAQQFPDLHSELNLSSLELGDSALYFCASSPPGTGNTIYFGEGSWLTVV.

The CDR3 here is CASRPGTSGGATQYF. CDR3 in DNA: TGTGCCAGCCGACCCGGGACTAGCGGGGGGGCTACGCAGTATTTT. V and J are TRBV2 and TRBJ2-3, with 16 bases identical to TRBD2. Unmatched junction bases numbered 7, after V lost 8 bases and J lost 8 bases. Germline lookup yields CDR1 SNHLY and CDR2 FYNNEI. The CDR3 consists of 15 residues. The full variable domain, rest sourced from reference TRBV2 and TRBJ2-3, is EPEVTQTPSHQVTQMGQEVILRCVPISNHLYFYWYRQILGQKVEFLVSFYNNEISEKSEIFDDQFSVERPDGSNFTLKIRSTKLEDSAMYFCASRPGTSGGATQYFGPGTRLTVL.

V usage is TRBV9 and J usage is TRBJ1-6; 8 bases line up with TRBD1. The V segment lost 4 bases and the J segment 8 bases; nucleotides outside the gene matches: 11. The germline V gene has CDR1 SGDLS and CDR2 YYNGEE. This CDR3 is built from 16 residues. Here the CDR3 reads CASSLGRTGQDSPLHF. As DNA, the CDR3 is TGTGCCAGCAGCTTAGGTAGGACAGGGCAAGATTCACCCCTCCACTTT.

The chain links TRBV7-8 to TRBJ2-4; no clear D gene. CDR3 length: 14 residues. V was cut by 3 bases and J by 1 base, with 7 bases left in between. Germline values: CDR1 SGHVS, CDR2 FQNEAQ. CDR3 region: CASSFSGAKNIQYF. CDR3 coding DNA: TGTGCCAGCAGCTTCTCGGGTGCCAAAAACATTCAGTACTTC.

This rearrangement joins TRBV19 to TRBJ1-2; D gene uncertain. Germline CDR1 reads LNHDA; CDR2 reads SQIVND (reference sequence). The V and J ends lost 3 bases and 2 bases respectively, with 19 bases between them. The CDR3 loop spans 17 amino acids. CDR3 sequence reads: CASSMFKGIGENYGYTF. In DNA, the CDR3 is TGTGCCAGTAGTATGTTTAAAGGGATCGGGGAGAACTATGGCTACACCTTC.